This T cell receptor (beta chain) was sequenced in a study of OX40 agonist ivuxolimab in advanced cancers. Study-wide context: Clinicians treated patients with ivuxolimab, an agonistic anti-OX40 (CD134) antibody.

Assay used: immunoSEQ multiplex PCR; TCRdb lists only in-frame clones, some missing. The table records about 25,000 clones, 70% to 90% of them present only once. Findings and caveats of the study: Which antigen the expanded peripheral T cells recognized is unknown. In general, CD8+ T cells held more expanded clones than CD4+ did, on average.

This clone was counted a single time. What it recognizes is unknown. CDR3 length equals 13 residues. Germline CDR1 is SQVTM and CDR2 is ANQGSEA. Trimming pared 3 bases from V and 5 bases from J, leaving 13 bases between. This receptor was identified in an adult with an advanced solid tumor such as melanoma, head and neck, liver or kidney cancer. The chain combines TRBV29-1 with TRBJ2-5; D remains ambiguous. This specimen was CD4+ or CD8+ T cells sorted from blood, taken in a trial of the OX40 agonist ivuxolimab. The CDR3 here is CSVDLPGRETQYF. As DNA, the CDR3 is TGCAGCGTTGACCTCCCCGGTCGGGAGACCCAGTACTTC.